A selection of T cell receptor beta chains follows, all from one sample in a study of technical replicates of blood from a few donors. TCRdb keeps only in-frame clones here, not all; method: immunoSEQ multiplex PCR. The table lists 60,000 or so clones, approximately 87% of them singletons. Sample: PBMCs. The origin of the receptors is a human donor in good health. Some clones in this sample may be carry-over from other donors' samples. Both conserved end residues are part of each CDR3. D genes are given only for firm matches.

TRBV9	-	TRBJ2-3	CASSASSADTQYF
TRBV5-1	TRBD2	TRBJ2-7	CASSILAGESSYEQYF
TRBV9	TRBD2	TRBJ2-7	CASSSRLASYEQYF
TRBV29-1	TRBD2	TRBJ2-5	CSVGASGQETQYF
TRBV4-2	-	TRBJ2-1	CASSRGDAGTSYNEQFF
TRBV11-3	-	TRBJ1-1	CASSFDLREDTEAFF
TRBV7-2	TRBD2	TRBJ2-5	CASSLEALRGAAVPETQYF
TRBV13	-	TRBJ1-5	CASSLDRDQPQHF
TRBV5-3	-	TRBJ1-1	CARSLNRLNTEAFF
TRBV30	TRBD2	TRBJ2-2	CAWSSGSTGELFF
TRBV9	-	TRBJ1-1	CASSGQVANTEAFF